These 12 T cell receptor beta chains were all obtained from the same sample, sequenced in a study of T cell responses to AZD1222 COVID-19 vaccine. Only in-frame clones appear in the TCRdb table, and some are missing; sequencing was by immunoSEQ multiplex PCR. This table holds 99,000 or so clones, approximately 86% found once. The sequences come from peripheral blood, collected 28 days after the second dose of the MenACWY control vaccine. These receptors were obtained from an adult who received the MenACWY meningococcal vaccine as a control.

The chain carries TRBV5-4 and TRBJ1-2; D perhaps matches TRBD1 (5 bases). Germline lookup yields CDR1 SGHNT and CDR2 YYREEE (reference sequence). The CDR3 totals 15 residues. V was cut by 0 bases and J by 4 bases, with 13 bases left in between. The CDR3 bases are TGTGCCAGCAGCTTGGCGGGGGGAGGCAGCTATGGCTACACCTTC. This encodes CASSLAGGGSYGYTF.

The rearrangement uses TRBV7-2 and TRBJ1-2; perhaps TRBD1 as D (5 bases). CDR1 is SGHTA, CDR2 FQGNSA, per germline. CDR3 length: 13 residues. Trimming took 5 bases from V and 3 from J, leaving 10 bases between them. The CDR3: CASSIGVDYGYTF. CDR3 sequence (DNA): TGTGCCAGCAGCATAGGGGTGGACTATGGCTACACCTTC.

J is TRBJ2-5 and V is TRBV5-1; 7 bases align to TRBD1. This CDR3 is 15 amino acids long. Trimming cost V 4 bases and J 3 bases; bases outside gene matches: 9. Germline CDR1 and CDR2: SGHRS and YFSETQ. The CDR3 DNA reads TGCGCCAGCAGCACACAGGTGGGGACAGAAGAGACCCAGTACTTC. This sequence encodes CASSTQVGTEETQYF.

The gene calls are TRBV9 and TRBJ1-1, with D unresolved. Germline lookup yields CDR1 SGDLS and CDR2 YYNGEE. This CDR3 comprises 13 residues. V dropped 2 bases and J dropped 0 bases, with 5 bases sitting between them. The CDR3 nucleotides read TGTGCCAGCAGCGTGACGGTGAACACTGAAGCTTTCTTT. It codes for CASSVTVNTEAFF. The full variable domain, its missing parts supplied by reference TRBV9 and TRBJ1-1, is DSGVTQTPKHLITATGQRVTLRCSPRSGDLSVYWYQQSLDQGLQFLIQYYNGEERAKGNILERFSAQQFPDLHSELNLSSLELGDSALYFCASSVTVNTEAFFGQGTRLTVV.

The genes are TRBV10-1 and TRBJ1-6; D call uncertain. This CDR3 spans 12 amino acids. Trimming took off 3 bases at V and 9 bases at J, with 6 bases between the two ends. CDR1 WNHNN and CDR2 SYGVQD come from the germline V gene (reference sequence). The CDR3: CASSDPTSPLHF. The DNA of the CDR3 is TGCGCCAGCAGTGACCCTACTTCACCCCTCCACTTT.

The CDR3 here is CASSPLTGRGQPQHF. For the CDR3, the DNA is TGTGCCAGCAGCCCCCTGACAGGGCGGGGGCAGCCCCAGCATTTT. The V gene is TRBV7-8, the J gene TRBJ1-5; 7 positions agree with TRBD1. Germline values: CDR1 SGHVS, CDR2 FQNEAQ. Trimming took 5 bases from V and 7 from J; bases not matched to a gene: 11. The CDR3 is 15 amino acids.

The V call is TRBV4-1, the J call TRBJ2-5, with 13 bases fitting TRBD2. The CDR3 is 18 amino acids. The J segment lost 2 bases and the V segment lost 4 bases, leaving 10 bases of the junction unmatched. Germline V gives CDR1 MGHRA, CDR2 YSYEKL. The CDR3: CASSPSLAGGPRQETQYF. CDR3 bases: TGCGCCAGCAGCCCCTCACTAGCGGGGGGGCCCAGGCAAGAGACCCAGTACTTC.

In DNA, the CDR3 is TGCGCCAGCAGCTTGGCAGGGGGCATGAACACTGAAGCTTTCTTT. This sequence encodes CASSLAGGMNTEAFF. J is TRBJ1-1 and V is TRBV5-1, with 8 bases that match TRBD1. Per germline, CDR1 SGHRS and CDR2 YFSETQ. V lost 0 bases and J lost 0; bases outside the gene matches: 1. The CDR3 has 15 amino acids. Drawing the rest from reference TRBV5-1 and TRBJ1-1, the complete variable domain is KAGVTQTPRYLIKTRGQQVTLSCSPISGHRSVSWYQQTPGQGLQFLFEYFSETQRNKGNFPGRFSGRQFSNSRSEMNVSTLELGDSALYLCASSLAGGMNTEAFFGQGTRLTVV.

The rearrangement joins TRBV27 to TRBJ1-2; 9 bases line up with TRBD1. Trimming took 4 bases from V and 7 from J; bases not matched to a gene: 10. CDR1 MNHEY and CDR2 SMNVEV come from the germline V gene (reference sequence). This CDR3 is 15 amino acids long. The CDR3 DNA follows: TGTGCCAGCAGTTCACTAGTGAGGGACAGGGCTGGCTACACCTTC. It is translated as CASSSLVRDRAGYTF.

The chain employs TRBV30 and TRBJ2-7, with D perhaps being TRBD1 or TRBD2 (6 bases each). The V end lost 2 bases, the J end lost 2 bases, and 10 bases lay between the germline ends. The CDR3 has 13 residues. Per the germline V gene, CDR1 is GTSNPN and CDR2 is SVGIG (reference sequence). CDR3 coding DNA: TGTGCCTGGAGTACCGGGGGCCCCTACGAGCAGTACTTC. Protein sequence: CAWSTGGPYEQYF. Supplemented by reference TRBV30 and TRBJ2-7, the full variable domain reads SQTIHQWPATLVQPVGSPLSLECTVEGTSNPNLYWYRQAAGRGLQLLFYSVGIGQISSEVPQNLSASRPQDRQFILSSKKLLLSDSGFYLCAWSTGGPYEQYFGPGTRLTVT.

The V gene is TRBV6-4, the J gene TRBJ1-2; no clear D. Trimming pared 0 bases from V and 6 bases from J, leaving 5 bases between. The CDR3 extends over 12 amino acids. Germline V gene lookup returns CDR1 MRHNA and CDR2 SNTAGT. The CDR3 bases are TGTGCCAGCAGTGACTCCGGGCATGGCTACACCTTC. Encoded protein: CASSDSGHGYTF.

CDR3 region: CASSHNTRHGYTF. The CDR3, as DNA: TGTGCCAGCAGCCATAATACTAGGCATGGCTACACCTTC. This rearrangement joins TRBV9 to TRBJ1-2; D not certain. This CDR3 has 13 amino acids. Per germline, CDR1 SGDLS and CDR2 YYNGEE. V was pared by 4 bases and J by 6 bases, with 13 bases between.